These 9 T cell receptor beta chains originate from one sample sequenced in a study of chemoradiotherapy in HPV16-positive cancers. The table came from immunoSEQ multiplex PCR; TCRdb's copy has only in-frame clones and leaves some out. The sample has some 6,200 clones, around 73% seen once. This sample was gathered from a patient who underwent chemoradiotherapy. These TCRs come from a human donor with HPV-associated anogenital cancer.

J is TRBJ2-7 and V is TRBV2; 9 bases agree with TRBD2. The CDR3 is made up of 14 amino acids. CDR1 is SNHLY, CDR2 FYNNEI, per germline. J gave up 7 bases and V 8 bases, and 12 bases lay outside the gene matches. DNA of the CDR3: TGTGCCAGCTGGGGCGGGGGGGATCCGGGGGAGCAGTACTTC. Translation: CASWGGGDPGEQYF.

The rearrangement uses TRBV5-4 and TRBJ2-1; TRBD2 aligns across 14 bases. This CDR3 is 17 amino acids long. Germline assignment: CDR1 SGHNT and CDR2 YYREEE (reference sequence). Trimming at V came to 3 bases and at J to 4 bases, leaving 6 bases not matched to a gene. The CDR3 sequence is CASSSPGLAGEYNEQFF. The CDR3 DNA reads TGTGCCAGCAGCTCGCCGGGACTAGCGGGGGAATACAATGAGCAGTTCTTC. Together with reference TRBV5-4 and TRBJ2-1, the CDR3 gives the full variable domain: ETGVTQSPTHLIKTRGQQVTLRCSSQSGHNTVSWYQQALGQGPQFIFQYYREEENGRGNFPPRFSGLQFPNYSSELNVNALELDDSALYLCASSSPGLAGEYNEQFFGPGTRLTVL.

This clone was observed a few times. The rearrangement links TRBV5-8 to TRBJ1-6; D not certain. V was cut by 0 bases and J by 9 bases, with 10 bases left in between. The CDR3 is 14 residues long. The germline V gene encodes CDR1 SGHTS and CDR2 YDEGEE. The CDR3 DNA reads TGTGCCAGCAGCTTGGGACACAGAACTTCACCCCTCCACTTT. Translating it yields CASSLGHRTSPLHF.

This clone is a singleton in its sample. CDR3 nucleotides: TGCAGCGTTGAAGCTAACTATGGCTACACCTTC. Its protein is CSVEANYGYTF. The chain employs TRBV29-1 and TRBJ1-2; D gene uncertain. V shed 1 base and J shed 0 bases, with 0 bases lying between them. The germline V gene encodes CDR1 SQVTM and CDR2 ANQGSEA. The CDR3 covers 11 residues.

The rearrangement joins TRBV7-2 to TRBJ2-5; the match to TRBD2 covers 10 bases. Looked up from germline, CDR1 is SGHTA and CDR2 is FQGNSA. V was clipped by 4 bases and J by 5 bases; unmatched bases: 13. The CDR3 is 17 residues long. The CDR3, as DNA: TGTGCCAGCAGCTCAATTAGCGGGGGGCAAGGGGAGGAGACCCAGTACTTC. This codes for CASSSISGGQGEETQYF.

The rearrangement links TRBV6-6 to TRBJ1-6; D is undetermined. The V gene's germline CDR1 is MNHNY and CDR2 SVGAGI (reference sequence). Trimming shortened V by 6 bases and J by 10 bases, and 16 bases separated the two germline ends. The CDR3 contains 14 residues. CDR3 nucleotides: TGTGCCAGCAGCCCCGACTCTCTTGGGTCACCCCTCCACTTT. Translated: CASSPDSLGSPLHF.

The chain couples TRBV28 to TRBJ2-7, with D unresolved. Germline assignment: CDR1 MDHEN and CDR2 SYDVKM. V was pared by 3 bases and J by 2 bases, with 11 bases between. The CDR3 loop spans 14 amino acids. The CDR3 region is CASSFPQKTYEQYF. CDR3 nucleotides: TGTGCCAGCAGTTTTCCGCAGAAGACCTACGAGCAGTACTTC.

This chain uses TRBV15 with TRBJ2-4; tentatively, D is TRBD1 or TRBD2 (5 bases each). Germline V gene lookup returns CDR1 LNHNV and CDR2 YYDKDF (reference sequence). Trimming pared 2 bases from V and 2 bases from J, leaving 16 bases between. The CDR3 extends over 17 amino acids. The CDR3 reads CATSRSRDPGSKNIQYF. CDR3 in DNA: TGTGCCACCAGCAGAAGCCGGGACCCGGGATCCAAAAACATTCAGTACTTC. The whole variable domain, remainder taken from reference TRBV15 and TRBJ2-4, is DAMVIQNPRYQVTQFGKPVTLSCSQTLNHNVMYWYQQKSSQAPKLLFHYYDKDFNNEADTPDNFQSRRPNTSFCFLDIRSPGLGDTAMYLCATSRSRDPGSKNIQYFGAGTRLSVL.

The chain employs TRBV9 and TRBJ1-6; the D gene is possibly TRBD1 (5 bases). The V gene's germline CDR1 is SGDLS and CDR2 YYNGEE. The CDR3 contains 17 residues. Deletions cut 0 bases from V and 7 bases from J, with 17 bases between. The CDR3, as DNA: TGTGCCAGCAGCGTAGAGGCAGGGCCCCTATCAAATTCACCCCTCCACTTT. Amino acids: CASSVEAGPLSNSPLHF.